These 19 T cell receptor beta chains came from one sample sequenced in a study of CD4 and CD8 cells across lung adenocarcinoma regions. TCRdb analysed the PCR reads with MiXCR anew, one entry per CDR3 protein. The profile shows about 12,000 distinct CDR3 sequences, approximately 49% of them singletons. Sequencing was performed on CD8+ T cells from the center of a lung tumor. The origin of the receptors is a female donor with lung adenocarcinoma. The CD4 and CD8 labels of this study may be unreliable.

In its sample, this clonotype is medium-sized. V usage is TRBV6-1 and J usage is TRBJ2-2; TRBD1 matches 8 bases. The V gene end was trimmed by 6 bases and the J gene end by 5 bases; junction bases not matched to a gene: 5. Germline CDR1 MNHNS, CDR2 SASEGT. This CDR3 spans 14 amino acids. The CDR3: CASSRRDRTGELFF. The CDR3 DNA follows: TGTGCCAGCAGCCGCCGGGACAGGACCGGGGAGCTGTTTTTT.

The V and J genes are TRBV6-5 and TRBJ2-2, with D possibly TRBD2 on 5 matching bases. Trimming left V 6 bases short and J 0 bases short, with 11 bases between. CDR3 length: 15 amino acids. Germline-derived CDR1 and CDR2 are MNHEY and SVGAGI. The CDR3 coding sequence is TGTGCCAGCAGATTCTCCGGGGCGAACACCGGGGAGCTGTTTTTT. It codes for CASRFSGANTGELFF.

This clonotype occurred a few times. CDR3 region: CASSRDGDQETQYF. The CDR3 nucleotides read TGTGCCAGCAGTAGGGACGGGGATCAAGAGACCCAGTACTTC. V gene TRBV6-1 combines with J gene TRBJ2-1; either TRBD1 or TRBD2 may supply D (5 bases each). The J call may not be correct, given that the DNA end is closer to TRBJ2-5. The CDR3 consists of 14 residues. Germline CDR1 and CDR2: MNHNS and SASEGT.

The gene calls are TRBV27 and TRBJ2-3; 8 nucleotides match TRBD1. Germline values: CDR1 MNHEY, CDR2 SMNVEV (reference sequence). The trim removed 5 bases at V and 4 bases at J, leaving 8 bases unmatched. The CDR3 consists of 15 residues. CDR3 loop: CASSTPGQGADTQYF. CDR3 DNA sequence: TGTGCCAGCAGTACTCCTGGACAGGGCGCAGATACGCAGTATTTT.

Relative to its sample, this clonotype is large. This chain connects TRBV6-5 to TRBJ2-1; 8 bases are shared with TRBD1. CDR3 size: 13 residues. The germline V gene has CDR1 MNHEY and CDR2 SVGAGI. With V trimmed by 4 bases and J by 8 bases, 4 bases remained unmatched. The CDR3 DNA reads as TGTGCCAGCAGTTGGACAGGGAACGATGAGCAGTTCTTC. Its protein product is CASSWTGNDEQFF.

V is TRBV4-1 and J is TRBJ2-2; perhaps TRBD1 as D (7 bases). CDR1 MGHRA and CDR2 YSYEKL come from the germline V gene. The CDR3 is made up of 15 amino acids. Deletions cut 4 bases from V and 4 bases from J, with 13 bases between. The CDR3 DNA sequence: TGCGCCAGCAGCCTTCGACAGGGACTCACCGGGGAGCTGTTTTTT. As protein: CASSLRQGLTGELFF.

The rearrangement uses TRBV7-6 and TRBJ1-6; 9 bases match TRBD1. The germline V gene has CDR1 SGHVS and CDR2 FNYEAQ. The CDR3 sequence is 17 residues long. V shed 5 bases, J shed 7 bases, and the junction held 12 bases outside the gene matches. The CDR3 DNA sequence: TGTGCCAGCAGCCCAGGGCGAGGACAGGGGCCAAATTCACCCCTCCACTTT. Translation: CASSPGRGQGPNSPLHF.

This chain links TRBV6-1 with TRBJ2-3, with 7 bases aligning to TRBD1. In germline, CDR1 is MNHNS, CDR2 SASEGT. This CDR3 comprises 15 residues. The trim removed 6 bases at V and 10 bases at J, leaving 16 bases unmatched. CDR3 sequence reads: CASRQGAVSTGAQYF. For the CDR3, the DNA is TGTGCCAGCAGGCAAGGGGCCGTGAGCACAGGGGCGCAGTATTTT.

Note on this clonotype: A read error may explain this, as a much larger clone is one base away. This chain uses TRBV4-1 with TRBJ2-5; D is perhaps TRBD2 (6 bases). The germline V and J ends were trimmed by 1 base and 11 bases, with 11 bases remaining between them. Germline V gene data show CDR1 as MGHRA and CDR2 as YSYEKL. The CDR3 runs to 12 residues. DNA for the CDR3: TGCGCCAGCAGCCAAGGCGGGATTGAGCAGTACTTC. It specifies CASSQGGIEQYF.

This clonotype occurred many times. V usage is TRBV6-1 and J usage is TRBJ2-3; 16 bases map to TRBD2. This CDR3 region has 17 residues. The germline CDR1 and CDR2 sequences are MNHNS and SASEGT. The trim removed 3 bases at V and 6 bases at J, leaving 6 bases unmatched. CDR3 nucleotide sequence: TGTGCCAGCAGTGACCCAACGGGACTAGCGGGGGGGGATACGCAGTATTTT. It is translated as CASSDPTGLAGGDTQYF.

J is TRBJ2-1 and V is TRBV6-1; TRBD2 agrees at 7 bases. Germline V gene data show CDR1 as MNHNS and CDR2 as SASEGT. The CDR3 consists of 16 residues. The V gene end was trimmed by 2 bases and the J gene end by 9 bases; junction bases not matched to a gene: 13. For the CDR3, the DNA is TGTGCCAGCAGTGAACCGGCGGGAGTGGTGGGGGGTGAGCAGTTCTTC. Translation gives CASSEPAGVVGGEQFF.

The gene calls are TRBV6-1 and TRBJ1-1, with D hard to call. This CDR3 region has 12 residues. With 4 bases removed from V and 8 bases from J, the gap between germline ends came to 11 bases. Germline lookup yields CDR1 MNHNS and CDR2 SASEGT. The CDR3 DNA reads TGTGCCAGCAGTGGGGGAGTGACGGAAGCTTTCTTT. It is translated as CASSGGVTEAFF.

The J gene is TRBJ2-5, the V gene TRBV6-1; D gene unclear. TRBJ2-7 matches the DNA end more closely, so the J call is doubtful. The CDR3 spans 14 residues. CDR1 is MNHNS, CDR2 SASEGT, per germline. The CDR3 DNA reads TGTGCCAGCAGCGCCACCAATACGATCTACGAGCAGTACTTC. It codes for CASSATNTIYEQYF.

Comments on this clonotype: At one of its ends the junction is not consistent with the germline gene, which may arise from a read error. V usage is TRBV10-2 and J usage is TRBJ2-3; D ambiguous. The CDR3 loop spans 11 amino acids. From germline, CDR1 is WSHSY and CDR2 SAAADI. Written as DNA, the CDR3 is TGCGCTTCTTGTGACCAGGAGACGCAGTACTTT. Translating gives CASCDQETQYF.

This clonotype was observed a few times. The chain combines TRBV6-1 with TRBJ1-1, with 7 bases that match TRBD1. V trimming: 6 bases; J trimming: 2 bases; junction bases outside the gene matches: 6. CDR1 is MNHNS, CDR2 SASEGT, per germline. The CDR3 runs to 14 residues. CDR3: CASSPGTDNTEAFF. CDR3 nucleotide sequence: TGTGCCAGCAGCCCCGGGACAGATAACACTGAAGCTTTCTTT.

This clonotype was counted a few times. The chain couples TRBV11-3 to TRBJ2-3; D call uncertain. CDR3 size: 14 residues. V lost 1 base and J 3 bases, leaving 8 bases between the germline ends. CDR1 and CDR2 (germline): SGHNT, YENEEA. CDR3 protein: CASSLGQETDTQYF. The CDR3 bases are TGTGCCAGCAGCTTAGGGCAGGAAACAGATACGCAGTATTTT.

The chain carries TRBV11-3 and TRBJ2-1; 9 bases match TRBD2. The germline CDR1 and CDR2 sequences are SGHNT and YENEEA. After removal of 2 bases from V and 0 bases from J, the junction contained 5 bases not matched to a gene. This CDR3 has 17 residues. This CDR3 reads CASSLIEAGGSYNEQFF. Written as DNA, the CDR3 is TGTGCCAGCAGCTTAATAGAAGCGGGAGGCTCCTACAATGAGCAGTTCTTC. The complete variable domain, with remaining parts taken from reference TRBV11-3 and TRBJ2-1, reads EAGVVQSPRYKIIEKKQPVAFWCNPISGHNTLYWYLQNLGQGPELLIRYENEEAVDDSQLPKDRFSAERLKGVDSTLKIQPAELGDSAVYLCASSLIEAGGSYNEQFFGPGTRLTVL.

V is TRBV4-1 and J is TRBJ1-2, with 8 bases that match TRBD1. The germline V gene has CDR1 MGHRA and CDR2 YSYEKL. V trimming: 3 bases; J trimming: 8 bases; junction bases outside the gene matches: 11. The CDR3 contains 15 residues. The CDR3 DNA reads TGCGCCAGCAGCCAGGGACCTGGACAGGGTCGCGGCTACACCTTC. This encodes CASSQGPGQGRGYTF.

For this clonotype: A read error is likely, as this CDR3 ends without the conserved phenylalanine or tryptophan. The CDR3 spells CASSESSGGRGLSGGSYEQYC. The CDR3 bases are TGTGCCAGCAGTGAATCGTCTGGGGGCAGGGGACTTAGCGGGGGGTCCTACGAGCAGTACTGC. The gene calls are TRBV6-1 and TRBJ2-7; 10 nucleotides match TRBD2. From germline, CDR1 is MNHNS and CDR2 SASEGT. Unmatched junction bases numbered 20, after V lost 2 bases and J lost 1 base. The CDR3 is 21 amino acids.